The present T cell receptor beta chain was sequenced within a study of identical twins. Regarding the study as a whole: One should note that invariant MAIT and iNKT cells could partly confound zero-insertion analyses.

In regard to this clonotype: What it binds is unknown.

TCRdb passed the 5' RACE reads through MiXCR, listing each CDR3 protein once. The table records 300,000 to 400,000 distinct CDR3 sequences, 12% of them present only once. The CDR3 has 14 residues. The V end was cut by 3 bases, the J end by 3 bases, with 12 bases between. Germline V gene lookup returns CDR1 SNHLY and CDR2 FYNNEI. This sample was also put to use in a study of yellow fever vaccine responses in identical twins.

The sequence came from a woman between 18 and 30 years old in good health. The V and J genes are TRBV2 and TRBJ2-7; no reliable D call. The sample taken for sequencing was CD8+ T cells sorted from blood. The chain's CDR3 is CASSDGDTNYEQYF. The CDR3 DNA follows: TGTGCCAGCAGTGACGGAGACACCAACTACGAGCAGTACTTC. The full variable domain, completed using reference TRBV2 and TRBJ2-7, is EPEVTQTPSHQVTQMGQEVILRCVPISNHLYFYWYRQILGQKVEFLVSFYNNEISEKSEIFDDQFSVERPDGSNFTLKIRSTKLEDSAMYFCASSDGDTNYEQYFGPGTRLTVT.